This TCR beta chain was obtained from a study of T-cell reconstitution after alpha-beta-depleted transplantation in children. Study-level results: Roughly two months post-transplant, alpha-beta T cells reportedly originated from several hundred graft clones that had expanded. Surviving recipient T cells and thymic progenitors produced the high day-60 TCRbeta diversity seen in some patients. Hyperexpanded clones declined; after one year, newly produced T cells mostly supplied diversity.

The junction had 7 bases not matched to a gene; V was cut back by 8 bases and J by 7 bases. CDR3 length: 12 amino acids. This clonotype has a handful of counts. The antigen is not known. Unique molecular identifiers were incorporated when the TCRbeta library was constructed. MiXCR was run by TCRdb on the PCR reads, yielding one entry per CDR3 protein. The profile covers about 510,000 distinct CDR3 sequences, with roughly an eighth appearing a single time and less than 15% taken by the ten largest. The sequence derives from a female patient aged 2-10 years who had a stem cell transplant for aplastic anemia, so the T cells may come from the graft donor. The rearrangement uses TRBV12-3 or TRBV12-4 and TRBJ1-2; 7 bases fit TRBD1. The material was PBMCs, mostly from graft donor cells, obtained 180 days after TCRalphabeta/CD19-depleted stem cell transplant. CDR3 bases: TGTGCCAGCTTTAACAGGGGATTTGGCTACACCTTC. This codes for CASFNRGFGYTF.